The TCR beta chain under discussion was sequenced for a study of identifying expanded T cells in peripheral blood. Collection occurred without any documented infections or immune events in donors. Notes on the study in general: Technical replicates showed about 1.2 changed clones; approximately 2 weeks roughly 18; four weeks 19. Across healthy donors, higher total template counts meant significantly greater approximately 2-week count variance.

The CDR3 sequence is 15 residues long. Germline V gene lookup returns CDR1 ENHRY and CDR2 SYGVKD. With 2 bases removed from V and 9 bases from J, the gap between germline ends came to 17 bases. Of note for this clone: Its antigen is as yet unknown.

The assay was immunoSEQ multiplex PCR, and TCRdb's table has in-frame clones only and misses some. This sample has around 100,000 clones; 75% to 90% occur once, and the top ten carry 5% to 6.5%. The sequenced sample consisted of blood. This sequence was found in a person between 18 and 75 years old in good health. This sequence joins TRBV10-3 and TRBJ1-3; no reliable D call. This CDR3 is CAISEPRGMAGTIYF. For the CDR3, the DNA is TGTGCCATCAGTGAGCCCCGTGGAATGGCAGGCACCATATATTTT.